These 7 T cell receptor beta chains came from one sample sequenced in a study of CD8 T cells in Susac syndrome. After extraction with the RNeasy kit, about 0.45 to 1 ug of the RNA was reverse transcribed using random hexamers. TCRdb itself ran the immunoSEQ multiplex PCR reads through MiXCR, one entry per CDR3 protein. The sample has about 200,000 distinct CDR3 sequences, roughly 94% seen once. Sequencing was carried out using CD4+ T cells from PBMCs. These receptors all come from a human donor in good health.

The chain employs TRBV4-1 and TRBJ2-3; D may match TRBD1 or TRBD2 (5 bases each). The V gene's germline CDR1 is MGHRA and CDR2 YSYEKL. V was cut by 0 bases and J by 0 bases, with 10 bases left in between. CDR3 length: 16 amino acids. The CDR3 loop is CASSQERGASTDTQYF. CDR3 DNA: TGCGCCAGCAGCCAAGAGAGGGGCGCTAGCACAGATACGCAGTATTTT.

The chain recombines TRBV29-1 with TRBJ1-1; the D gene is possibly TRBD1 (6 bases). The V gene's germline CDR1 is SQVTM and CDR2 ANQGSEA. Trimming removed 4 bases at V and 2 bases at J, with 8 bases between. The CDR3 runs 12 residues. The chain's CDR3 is CSVGQENTEAFF. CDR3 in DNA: TGCAGCGTTGGACAGGAAAACACTGAAGCTTTCTTT.

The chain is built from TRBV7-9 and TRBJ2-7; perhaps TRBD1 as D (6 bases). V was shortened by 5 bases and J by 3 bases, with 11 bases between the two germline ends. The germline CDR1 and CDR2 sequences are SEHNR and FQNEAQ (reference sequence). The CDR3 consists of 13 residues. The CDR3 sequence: CASSRGQNYEQYF. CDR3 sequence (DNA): TGTGCCAGCAGCCGCGGACAGAACTACGAGCAGTACTTC.

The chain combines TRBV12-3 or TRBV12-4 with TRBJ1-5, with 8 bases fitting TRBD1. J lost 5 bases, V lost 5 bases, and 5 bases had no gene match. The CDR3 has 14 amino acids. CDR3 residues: CASSPTGGDQPQHF. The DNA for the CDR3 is TGTGCCAGCAGTCCTACAGGGGGAGATCAGCCCCAGCATTTT.

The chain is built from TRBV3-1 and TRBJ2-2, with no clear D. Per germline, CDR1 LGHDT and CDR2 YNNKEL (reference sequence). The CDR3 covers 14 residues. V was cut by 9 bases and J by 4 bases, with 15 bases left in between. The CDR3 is CASGIVVGTGELFF. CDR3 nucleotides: TGTGCCAGTGGGATTGTTGTTGGCACCGGGGAGCTGTTTTTT.

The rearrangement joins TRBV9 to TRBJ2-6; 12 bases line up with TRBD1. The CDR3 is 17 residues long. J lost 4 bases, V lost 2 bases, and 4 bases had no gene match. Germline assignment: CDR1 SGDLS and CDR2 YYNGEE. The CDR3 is CASSVGQGAQGANVLTF. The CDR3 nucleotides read TGTGCCAGCAGCGTGGGACAGGGGGCGCAGGGGGCCAACGTCCTGACTTTC.

CDR3 sequence: CASSSKGDRGPSYNEQFF. CDR3 DNA: TGTGCCAGCAGCTCCAAGGGGGACAGGGGCCCCTCCTACAATGAGCAGTTCTTC. The chain uses TRBV7-9 and TRBJ2-1; 10 bases align to TRBD1. The CDR3 consists of 18 residues. The V gene's germline CDR1 is SEHNR and CDR2 FQNEAQ (reference sequence). The V and J ends lost 4 bases and 0 bases, in that order; junction bases with no gene match: 9.